These 27 T cell receptor beta chains were sequenced from one sample in a study of radiation and T cells in renal cell carcinoma (dated by TCRdb to 2019 to 2021). What this sample's time point label stands for: blood 2 weeks post-SBRT. The treatment or condition label for this specimen denotes: 15 Gy SBRT to primary tumor, nephrectomy 4 weeks later. Library preparation was by the immunoSEQ multiplex PCR assay. The table was pulled from immuneACCESS by TCRdb, which kept in-frame rearrangements only. Such tables lose some clones; where checked, under half of the loss comes from unresolved V genes, and the rest has no known cause. The sample table contains more than 20,000 clones; only one count was recorded for 65% to 85% of them. Roughly 30% of the sample belongs to the ten largest clones. Here the sequenced sample was blood, taken from a patient whose treatment included radiotherapy and nephrectomy. Source of these receptors: a man aged 60-69 years with renal cell carcinoma.

This sequence joins TRBV5-4 and TRBJ2-1, with a tentative D call TRBD2 (5 bases). V was clipped by 2 bases and J by 9 bases, with 12 bases between them. CDR3 length equals 13 residues. The V gene's germline CDR1 is SGHNT and CDR2 YYREEE (reference sequence). The DNA for the CDR3 is TGTGCCAGCAGCTTTGAGGGTTTGGGTGAGCAGTTCTTC. Protein sequence: CASSFEGLGEQFF.

CDR3 DNA sequence: TGTGCCAGCAGAAGGGACAGCAATCAGCCCCAGCATTTT. Amino acid sequence: CASRRDSNQPQHF. This rearrangement joins TRBV2 to TRBJ1-5, with a tentative D call TRBD1 (5 bases). The CDR3 runs to 13 residues. Per the germline V gene, CDR1 is SNHLY and CDR2 is FYNNEI. V was cut by 6 bases and J by 1 base, with 7 bases left in between.

This clone was counted a few times. The gene calls are TRBV6-4 and TRBJ2-1, with 7 nucleotides matching TRBD1. Germline CDR1 and CDR2: MRHNA and SNTAGT. The CDR3 is made up of 14 amino acids. Trimming cost V 0 bases and J 6 bases; bases outside gene matches: 2. CDR3 amino acids: CASSDSAGGNEQFF. CDR3 nucleotides: TGTGCCAGCAGTGACTCAGCAGGGGGCAATGAGCAGTTCTTC.

V is TRBV6-1 and J is TRBJ1-2; tentatively, D is TRBD1 (5 bases). The V and J ends lost 7 bases and 1 base respectively, with 16 bases between them. There are 15 residues in the CDR3. In germline, CDR1 is MNHNS, CDR2 SASEGT. CDR3 sequence reads: CASNRAGSGNYGYTF. The CDR3 bases are TGTGCCAGCAATCGGGCAGGGAGTGGTAACTATGGCTACACCTTC.

This clone was recorded once. The V call is TRBV13, the J call TRBJ2-7, with D uncertain. Germline V CDR1 and CDR2: PRHDT, FYEKMQ (reference sequence). V was pared by 2 bases and J by 4 bases, with 18 bases between. The CDR3 length is 16 residues. This CDR3 reads CASSLRTRLPLYEQYF. CDR3 DNA: TGTGCCAGCAGCTTAAGAACCCGCCTTCCTCTTTACGAGCAGTACTTC.

This sequence joins TRBV11-2 and TRBJ2-3; D not resolved. Germline V gives CDR1 SGHAT, CDR2 FQNNGV. This CDR3 has 12 residues. Trimming removed 5 bases at V and 3 bases at J, with 6 bases between. The CDR3 is CASSQGTDTQYF. For the CDR3, the DNA is TGTGCCAGCAGCCAAGGTACAGATACGCAGTATTTT. Combining the CDR3 with reference TRBV11-2 and TRBJ2-3 gives the whole variable domain EAGVAQSPRYKIIEKRQSVAFWCNPISGHATLYWYQQILGQGPKLLIQFQNNGVVDDSQLPKDRFSAERLKGVDSTLKIQPAKLEDSAVYLCASSQGTDTQYFGPGTRLTVL.

This clone was seen a few times. V is TRBV27 and J is TRBJ1-5; 10 nucleotides agree with TRBD1. CDR1 MNHEY and CDR2 SMNVEV come from the germline V gene (reference sequence). The CDR3 sequence is 14 residues long. V was clipped by 6 bases and J by 6 bases; unmatched bases: 5. CDR3 nucleotides: TGTGCCAGCAGGCCGGGACAGGGGTGTCAGCCCCAGCATTTT. Encoded protein: CASRPGQGCQPQHF.

The CDR3 region has the DNA TGTGCCAGTAGCCAGACGGCCAACTATGGCTACACCTTC. As protein: CASSQTANYGYTF. The chain uses TRBV19 and TRBJ1-2; D gene ambiguous. CDR1 LNHDA and CDR2 SQIVND come from the germline V gene (reference sequence). Trimming stripped 6 bases from V and 2 bases from J, with 10 bases between. The CDR3 runs 13 residues.

The chain combines TRBV19 with TRBJ1-2, with 8 bases that match TRBD1. Germline-derived CDR1 and CDR2 are LNHDA and SQIVND (reference sequence). CDR3 length: 16 residues. The V gene end was trimmed by 7 bases and the J gene end by 4 bases; junction bases not matched to a gene: 14. DNA for the CDR3: TGTGCCAGTACCACAAGACCCGACAGGGGTTTCTATGGCTACACCTTC. It translates to CASTTRPDRGFYGYTF.

Turning to this clone: A single base separates this from a much larger clone, so it may be a read error. Because it lacks the conserved phenylalanine or tryptophan at the end, this CDR3 is likely a read error. The gene calls are TRBV7-6 and TRBJ1-6; no clear D. Between the trimmed V and J ends, which lost 4 bases and 8 bases, there was a span of 12 bases. CDR3 length: 14 residues. Per germline, CDR1 SGHVS and CDR2 FNYEAQ. In nucleotides, the CDR3 is TGTGCCAGCAGCTCCCAAGAGGGCTATTCACCCCTCCACCTT. This encodes CASSSQEGYSPLHL.

The chain carries TRBV6-4 and TRBJ2-2; D uncertain. V lost 5 bases, J lost 2 bases, and 9 bases lay in between. From germline, CDR1 is MRHNA and CDR2 SNTAGT. The CDR3 covers 14 residues. The CDR3 spells CASSPQINTGELFF. The CDR3 DNA sequence: TGTGCCAGCAGTCCCCAGATAAACACCGGGGAGCTGTTTTTT.

This sequence joins TRBV5-6 and TRBJ2-3; no clear D gene. CDR1 is SGHDT, CDR2 YYEEEE, per germline. This CDR3 is 13 amino acids long. V lost 3 bases and J 6 bases, leaving 11 bases between the germline ends. CDR3 coding DNA: TGTGCCAGCAGCTCCAAGCTCCGGGATACGCAGTATTTT. Encoded protein: CASSSKLRDTQYF.

The chain links TRBV5-6 to TRBJ2-7, with 7 bases lining up with TRBD2. Germline assignment: CDR1 SGHDT and CDR2 YYEEEE. The J segment lost 6 bases and the V segment lost 5 bases, leaving 11 bases of the junction unmatched. The CDR3 covers 14 residues. CDR3 nucleotide sequence: TGTGCCAGCAGTCTAGCGGCCGGGATGGGCGAGCAGTACTTC. This encodes CASSLAAGMGEQYF.

The CDR3 is CASSQGQVNTEAFF. CDR3 in DNA: TGTGCCAGCAGCCAGGGACAGGTAAACACTGAAGCTTTCTTT. This chain joins TRBV7-2 and TRBJ1-1; 8 bases match TRBD1. Unmatched junction bases numbered 4, after V lost 5 bases and J lost 2 bases. This CDR3 is built from 14 residues. CDR1 is SGHTA, CDR2 FQGNSA, per germline.

The V call is TRBV13, the J call TRBJ2-7, with 10 bases that match TRBD2. Germline loops: CDR1 PRHDT, CDR2 FYEKMQ (reference sequence). There are 17 residues in the CDR3. The junction had 10 bases not matched to a gene; V was cut back by 0 bases and J by 5 bases. The CDR3 DNA reads TGTGCCAGCAGCTTAGGACGGACTAGCGGAAGGGGGAACGAGCAGTACTTC. It specifies CASSLGRTSGRGNEQYF.

The chain couples TRBV7-9 to TRBJ2-2, with D unclear. The CDR3 is 14 residues long. The ends were cut back, 0 bases at V and 7 bases at J, with 9 bases in the middle. The germline V gene encodes CDR1 SEHNR and CDR2 FQNEAQ (reference sequence). CDR3 nucleotides: TGTGCCAGCAGCTTAGCCCCTCCCGGCGGGGAGCTGTTTTTT. As protein: CASSLAPPGGELFF.

V and J are TRBV6-5 and TRBJ2-7; no definite D call. Germline CDR1 is MNHEY and CDR2 is SVGAGI. The V end was cut by 2 bases, the J end by 2 bases, with 7 bases between. This CDR3 has 13 amino acids. CDR3 nucleotide sequence: TGTGCCAGCAGTTACCATGGAACCTACGAGCAGTACTTC. Translating gives CASSYHGTYEQYF.

The rearrangement joins TRBV9 to TRBJ2-3; D gene unclear. This CDR3 region has 12 residues. CDR1 SGDLS and CDR2 YYNGEE come from the germline V gene. Trimming shortened V by 3 bases and J by 0 bases, and 2 bases separated the two germline ends. CDR3 bases: TGTGCCAGCAGCGGGAGCACAGATACGCAGTATTTT. The encoded protein is CASSGSTDTQYF.

This chain connects TRBV5-1 to TRBJ1-6; D gene ambiguous. CDR1 is SGHRS, CDR2 YFSETQ, per germline. V shed 2 bases and J shed 7 bases, with 7 bases lying between them. The CDR3 is 13 amino acids. CDR3 sequence reads: CASSFDGNSPLHF. CDR3 bases: TGCGCCAGCAGCTTCGATGGGAATTCACCCCTCCACTTT.

This clone turned up a few times. The rearrangement uses TRBV18 and TRBJ2-7; 8 bases are a match to TRBD2. CDR1 KGHSH and CDR2 LQKENI come from the germline V gene. This CDR3 has 14 residues. V was pared by 3 bases and J by 2 bases, with 3 bases of the junction left unmatched. The CDR3 DNA is TGTGCCAGCTCACCGTCAGCGGGAGCCTACGAGCAGTACTTC. Amino acids: CASSPSAGAYEQYF.

V and J are TRBV6-1 and TRBJ2-5, with 8 nucleotides matching TRBD2. The J call is uncertain, as TRBJ2-7 better fits the DNA end. Per germline, CDR1 MNHNS and CDR2 SASEGT. The CDR3 runs to 12 residues. The CDR3 protein is CASSVAGYEQYF. CDR3 in DNA: TGTGCCAGCAGTGTAGCGGGATACGAGCAGTACTTC.

This sequence joins TRBV5-4 and TRBJ2-1; 11 bases map to TRBD2. The length of the CDR3 is 14 residues. V was pared by 3 bases and J by 5 bases, with 1 base of the junction left unmatched. Germline assignment: CDR1 SGHNT and CDR2 YYREEE (reference sequence). CDR3 in DNA: TGTGCCAGCAGCTGGGGACTAGCGGACAATGAGCAGTTCTTC. Residues: CASSWGLADNEQFF.

V is TRBV2 and J is TRBJ2-5; no firm D call. The CDR3 totals 13 residues. The germline gives CDR1 SNHLY, CDR2 FYNNEI. Trimming took off 9 bases at V and 1 base at J, with 12 bases between the two ends. CDR3 bases: TGTGCCAGTGGAACCTTCTCCCAAGAGACCCAGTACTTC. It yields the protein CASGTFSQETQYF.

J is TRBJ2-1 and V is TRBV25-1; 7 nucleotides line up with TRBD2. In germline, CDR1 is MGHDK, CDR2 SYGVNS. The CDR3 consists of 12 residues. The J segment lost 10 bases and the V segment lost 6 bases, leaving 6 bases of the junction unmatched. CDR3 sequence (DNA): TGTGCCAGCAGGGGAATGGGGGGGGAGCAGTTCTTC. Translated, it gives CASRGMGGEQFF.

V gene TRBV2 combines with J gene TRBJ2-1, with 7 bases identical to TRBD1. This CDR3 region has 15 residues. Looked up from germline, CDR1 is SNHLY and CDR2 is FYNNEI. Trimming took 2 bases from V and 3 from J; bases not matched to a gene: 4. The CDR3 DNA sequence: TGTGCCAGCAGTGAACTAGGGGGCTTCTACAATGAGCAGTTCTTC. This encodes CASSELGGFYNEQFF.

This clone was recorded once. The chain uses TRBV19 and TRBJ1-1; perhaps TRBD1 as D (5 bases). The CDR3 length is 17 residues. The V gene lost 5 bases and the J gene lost 4 bases, with 23 bases spanning the gap. Germline V CDR1 and CDR2: LNHDA, SQIVND (reference sequence). This CDR3 is CASSPTGTARGGTEAFF. The DNA for the CDR3 is TGTGCCAGTAGTCCCACCGGGACGGCGCGTGGGGGCACTGAAGCTTTCTTT.

V usage is TRBV27 and J usage is TRBJ2-1; D not resolved. Germline V gene sequence: CDR1 MNHEY, CDR2 SMNVEV (reference sequence). With 6 bases removed from V and 3 bases from J, the gap between germline ends came to 9 bases. This CDR3 has 13 amino acids. The CDR3 here is CASSQYIYNEQFF. In DNA form, the CDR3 reads TGTGCCAGCAGCCAATATATCTACAATGAGCAGTTCTTC.